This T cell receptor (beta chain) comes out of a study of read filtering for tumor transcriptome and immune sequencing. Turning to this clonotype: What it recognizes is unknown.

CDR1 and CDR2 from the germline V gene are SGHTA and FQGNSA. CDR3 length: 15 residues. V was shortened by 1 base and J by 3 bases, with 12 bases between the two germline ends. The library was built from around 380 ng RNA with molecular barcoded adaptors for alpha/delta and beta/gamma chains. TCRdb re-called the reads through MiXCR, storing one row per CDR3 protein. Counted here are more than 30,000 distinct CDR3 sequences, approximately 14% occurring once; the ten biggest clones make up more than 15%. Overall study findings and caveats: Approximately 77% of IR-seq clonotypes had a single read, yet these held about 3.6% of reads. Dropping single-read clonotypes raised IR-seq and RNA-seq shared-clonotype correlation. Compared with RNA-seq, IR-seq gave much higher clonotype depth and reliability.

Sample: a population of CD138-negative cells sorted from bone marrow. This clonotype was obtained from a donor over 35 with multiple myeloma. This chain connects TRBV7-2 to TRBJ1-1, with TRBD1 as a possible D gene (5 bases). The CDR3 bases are TGTGCCAGCAGCTTAGGGGGGGGACGGGACACTGAAGCTTTCTTT. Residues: CASSLGGGRDTEAFF.